This TCR beta chain was sequenced for a study of graft-versus-host responses after intestinal transplantation. CDR3 length: 19 amino acids. Germline V CDR1 and CDR2: SGDLS, YYNGEE. J gave up 3 bases and V 3 bases, and 14 bases lay outside the gene matches. Broader study findings: High graft-versus-host to host-versus-graft clonal ratios were found in allografts of patients who had graft-donor T cell macrochimerism. Early post-transplant HvG declines were associated with peak circulating GvH clone levels. Recipient marrow contained GvH clones, some of which appeared first in ileum or blood.

The method was immunoSEQ multiplex PCR; TCRdb's version includes in-frame clones alone and lacks a portion of them. The sample lists 75,000 to 100,000 clones, over 80% occurring once. In regard to this clone: Its antigen is still unknown.

The sample here was unstimulated CD8+ T cells sorted from spleen or lymph node cells, taken before intestinal transplant. The chain joins TRBV9 to TRBJ1-5; TRBD1 matches 11 bases. The TCR originated in a human donor who received an intestinal transplant. In DNA form, the CDR3 reads TGTGCCAGCAGCGCCAACCGGGACAGGGGGGTCGGACTCAATCAGCCCCAGCATTTT. Translating gives CASSANRDRGVGLNQPQHF.